The TCR beta chain described here comes from a study of T cell responses to AZD1222 COVID-19 vaccine. Study results and limitations: The donor group comprised mostly white British people and more females; the analysis possibly underestimated clonal diversity.

The assay was immunoSEQ multiplex PCR, and TCRdb's table has in-frame clones only and misses some. The sample lists approximately 140,000 clones, 75% to 95% occurring once. About this clone: Its antigen is currently unknown.

Germline V lookup: CDR1 SGHTS, CDR2 YDEGEE. The CDR3 contains 12 residues. V was clipped by 0 bases and J by 5 bases, with 4 bases between them. This chain uses TRBV5-8 with TRBJ2-3, with D unclear. This sample comprised peripheral blood, obtained on day 0 of AZD1222 vaccination. This clonotype was obtained from an adult in good health. In nucleotides, the CDR3 is TGTGCCAGCAGCTTGGTTGGAGATACGCAGTATTTT. It is translated as CASSLVGDTQYF.